This record looks at one TCR beta chain sequence and its context. It lacks a known antigen. No base-level quality is on record; no much larger clone is a single base apart. This entry comes from a study of control samples from healthy donors and cancer patients (TCRdb year 2020). Receptors were amplified or captured by the immunoSEQ multiplex PCR assay. TCRdb limited this immuneACCESS table to in-frame rearrangements with V and J called. A share of clones is missing; checked studies link under half to unresolved V genes, and the rest is unexplained. This sample has around 140,000 clones in its table, and 85% to 90% of those were observed once. Approximately 7.5% of the sample is taken by the ten largest. V drops 1 base and J drops 7 bases, leaving 11 bases in between. Reading from cysteine to phenylalanine, the CDR3 counts 15 amino acids. Solely the CDR3 DNA is kept, with 45 bases framed from the first base. According to the germline V gene, CDR1 reads MNHEY and CDR2 reads SVGAGI.

The receptor chain draws on TRBV6-5 and TRBJ1-6; the D gene remains uncertain. The material sequenced was PBMCs. The clonotype originates from a man aged 50-59 years with head and neck cancer. The CDR3 has the sequence CASSYWRSGNSPLHF. The DNA sequence is as follows: TGTGCCAGCAGTTACTGGCGCAGTGGGAATTCACCCCTCCACTTT.